This T cell receptor (beta chain) was recorded in a study of EBV T-cell therapy then PD-1 blockade in nasopharyngeal carcinoma. Produced via immunoSEQ multiplex PCR; TCRdb's table is partial and in-frame only. The sample comprises about 17,000 clones, 80% to 85% of which are singletons, and 25% to 35% rests with the top ten. A note on this clone: The antigen remains undetermined.

Germline lookup yields CDR1 SGHVS and CDR2 FNYEAQ. With V trimmed by 5 bases and J by 6 bases, 5 bases remained unmatched. This CDR3 spans 15 amino acids. Treatment here: AdE1-LMPpoly-expanded autologous EBV-specific T-cell therapy followed by anti-PD-1 nivolumab. This TCR derives from a man aged 35 to 55 with nasopharyngeal carcinoma. Sequenced here: CD8+ T cells from blood, sampled at day 0 from a patient whose treatment included autologous EBV-specific T cells and nivolumab. V and J are TRBV7-6 and TRBJ2-2; 11 bases are a match to TRBD1. The DNA for the CDR3 is TGTGCCAGCAGCGCCGGGACAGGGGGGTCCGGGGAGCTGTTTTTT. This codes for CASSAGTGGSGELFF.